Presented here are 32 T cell receptor beta chains from one specimen sequenced in a study of Ad26.COV2.S vaccination and SARS-CoV-2 variants. Treatment: about 20 received Ad26.COV2.S at low or high dose, single or two shots; 5 received placebo; per-sample allocation not given. Day 63 after the first injection of vaccine or placebo was the sampling time. Method: immunoSEQ multiplex PCR; TCRdb's copy keeps in-frame clones and lacks some. The table records under 550,000 clones, 88% of them present only once. The specimen comprised peripheral blood, sampled in a trial of Ad26.COV2.S vaccine versus placebo. The receptors originated from a person between 18 and 59 years old who received the Ad26.COV2.S COVID-19 vaccine or a placebo.

V gene TRBV19 combines with J gene TRBJ1-2; D ambiguous. The CDR3 is 15 residues long. V lost 7 bases and J 0 bases, leaving 15 bases between the germline ends. The V gene's germline CDR1 is LNHDA and CDR2 SQIVND (reference sequence). For the CDR3, the DNA is TGTGCCAGTAAAGTTGCAACAGCTCCTAACTATGGCTACACCTTC. Translating it yields CASKVATAPNYGYTF.

This clone was found once. The rearrangement links TRBV3-1 (or the pseudogene TRBV3-2) to TRBJ2-1; 11 bases match TRBD2. The J segment lost 2 bases and the V segment lost 0 bases, leaving 12 bases of the junction unmatched. CDR3 length equals 20 residues. The germline gives CDR1 LGHDT, CDR2 YNNKEL (reference sequence). CDR3 residues: CASSQDLYPNSGGAYNEQFF. CDR3 coding DNA: TGTGCCAGCAGCCAAGACCTCTATCCGAATAGCGGGGGGGCCTACAATGAGCAGTTCTTC.

V usage is TRBV6-2 or TRBV6-3 and J usage is TRBJ2-2, with D unresolved. The germline V gene has CDR1 MNHEY and CDR2 SVGEGT. This CDR3 is built from 16 residues. Trimming left V 3 bases short and J 1 base short, with 12 bases between. The CDR3 bases are TGTGCCAGCAGTTATTCCCCCCGCGGGAACACCGGGGAGCTGTTTTTT. Protein sequence: CASSYSPRGNTGELFF.

The gene calls are TRBV7-9 and TRBJ2-3; TRBD1 matches at 9 bases. The CDR3 runs 15 residues. The germline gives CDR1 SEHNR, CDR2 FQNEAQ (reference sequence). The trim removed 5 bases at V and 4 bases at J, leaving 7 bases unmatched. The CDR3 DNA follows: TGTGCCAGCAGCCTCGGGACAGGGTGGGCAGATACGCAGTATTTT. Translating gives CASSLGTGWADTQYF.

The chain has TRBV28 and TRBJ2-7, with 11 bases that match TRBD1. This CDR3 spans 17 amino acids. Germline V gene sequence: CDR1 MDHEN, CDR2 SYDVKM. V lost 3 bases to trimming and J lost 3 bases; unmatched junction nucleotides: 10. As DNA, the CDR3 is TGTGCCAGCAGTTTTCGAATCCCGGGACAGGGGGACTACGAGCAGTACTTC. Its protein product is CASSFRIPGQGDYEQYF. The full variable domain, in which reference TRBV28 and TRBJ2-7 provide the parts outside the CDR3, is DVKVTQSSRYLVKRTGEKVFLECVQDMDHENMFWYRQDPGLGLRLIYFSYDVKMKEKGDIPEGYSVSREKKERFSLILESASTNQTSMYLCASSFRIPGQGDYEQYFGPGTRLTVT.

J is TRBJ1-2 and V is TRBV3-1 (or the pseudogene TRBV3-2); 8 nucleotides agree with TRBD1. The CDR3 has 15 amino acids. In germline, CDR1 is LGHDT, CDR2 YNNKEL (reference sequence). The V segment lost 6 bases and the J segment 3 bases; nucleotides outside the gene matches: 9. CDR3 sequence: CASSTPGQGHYGYTF. The CDR3 region has the DNA TGTGCCAGCAGTACCCCAGGACAGGGACACTATGGCTACACCTTC.

This clone was observed a few times. The genes are TRBV18 and TRBJ2-7, with TRBD1 identical over 7 bases. J was trimmed by 4 bases and V by 5 bases; bases with no gene match: 8. Germline CDR1 KGHSH, CDR2 LQKENI. This CDR3 contains 14 residues. In nucleotides, the CDR3 is TGTGCCAGCTCAGCTGACAGGGACGATTACGAGCAGTACTTC. It yields the protein CASSADRDDYEQYF.

This clone appeared a few times. J is TRBJ1-5 and V is TRBV12-3 or TRBV12-4; D gene unclear. V shed 3 bases and J shed 7 bases, with 7 bases lying between them. CDR3 length equals 12 residues. Here the CDR3 DNA reads TGTGCCAGCAGTTTCTATCGACAGCCCCAGCATTTT. This codes for CASSFYRQPQHF.

This chain joins TRBV6-4 and TRBJ2-2; possibly TRBD2 for D (5 bases). The CDR3 length is 13 residues. Looked up from germline, CDR1 is MRHNA and CDR2 is SNTAGT. Trimming took off 7 bases at V and 4 bases at J, with 10 bases between the two ends. CDR3 sequence reads: CASITGSTGELFF. For the CDR3, the DNA is TGTGCCAGCATCACGGGATCCACCGGGGAGCTGTTTTTT.

This chain uses TRBV21-1 with TRBJ1-4. TRBV21-1 corresponds to a pseudogene. This CDR3 has 14 residues. CDR3 in amino acids: CASSKARLNEKLFF. In DNA, the CDR3 is TGTGCCAGCAGCAAGGCGCGGCTTAATGAAAAACTGTTTTTT.

This rearrangement joins TRBV5-1 to TRBJ2-2; D is uncertain. Germline V gives CDR1 SGHRS, CDR2 YFSETQ. The CDR3 is 12 amino acids. V lost 0 bases, J lost 7 bases, and 4 bases lay in between. The chain's CDR3 is CASSLVIGELFF. The CDR3 bases are TGCGCCAGCAGCTTGGTGATCGGGGAGCTGTTTTTT. The full variable domain, with the rest looked up from reference TRBV5-1 and TRBJ2-2, is KAGVTQTPRYLIKTRGQQVTLSCSPISGHRSVSWYQQTPGQGLQFLFEYFSETQRNKGNFPGRFSGRQFSNSRSEMNVSTLELGDSALYLCASSLVIGELFFGEGSRLTVL.

This clone showed up just once. The chain combines TRBV6-5 with TRBJ2-7, with D perhaps matching TRBD1 or TRBD2 (5 bases each). Trimming took 0 bases from V and 2 from J, leaving 14 bases between them. Germline V gives CDR1 MNHEY, CDR2 SVGAGI. The CDR3 totals 16 residues. The chain's CDR3 is CASSYSEGTDPYEQYF. DNA of the CDR3: TGTGCCAGCAGTTACTCGGAAGGGACGGACCCCTACGAGCAGTACTTC.

The rearrangement uses TRBV7-9 and TRBJ2-2; 7 positions match TRBD1. J was trimmed by 6 bases and V by 1 base; bases with no gene match: 2. Germline V CDR1 and CDR2: SEHNR, FQNEAQ (reference sequence). The CDR3 spans 14 residues. CDR3 bases: TGTGCCAGCAGCTTAGTGACAGGGCCCGGGGAGCTGTTTTTT. Translated, it gives CASSLVTGPGELFF.

This sequence joins TRBV27 and TRBJ2-7; possible D gene TRBD2, 6 bases. The germline CDR1 and CDR2 sequences are MNHEY and SMNVEV (reference sequence). CDR3 length: 15 residues. V lost 8 bases, J lost 5 bases, and 22 bases lay in between. CDR3 residues: CASSGFRGGTHEQYF. Here the CDR3 DNA reads TGTGCCAGCTCGGGGTTTAGGGGAGGAACCCACGAGCAGTACTTC.

This chain links TRBV5-1 with TRBJ2-4; TRBD1 matches 12 bases. J lost 0 bases, V lost 0 bases, and 7 bases had no gene match. Germline assignment: CDR1 SGHRS and CDR2 YFSETQ. The CDR3 totals 19 residues. DNA of the CDR3: TGCGCCAGCAGCTTGGGGGCCGGGACAGGGGGCCTAGCCAAAAACATTCAGTACTTC. It translates to CASSLGAGTGGLAKNIQYF.

The rearrangement joins TRBV12-3 or TRBV12-4 to TRBJ2-7; D remains ambiguous. Between the trimmed V and J ends, which lost 3 bases and 2 bases, there was a span of 8 bases. CDR3 length: 13 amino acids. The CDR3 reads CASSLGRTYEQYF. CDR3 nucleotide sequence: TGTGCCAGCAGTTTGGGCAGGACCTACGAGCAGTACTTC.

The chain links TRBV6-2 or TRBV6-3 to TRBJ1-1, with D hard to call. The CDR3 runs to 17 residues. Germline V gene lookup returns CDR1 MNHEY and CDR2 SVGEGT. V lost 2 bases and J lost 1, with 17 bases in between. The CDR3 region is CASSYRLGLIGNTEAFF. The DNA of the CDR3 is TGTGCCAGCAGTTACCGATTGGGGTTGATCGGGAACACTGAAGCTTTCTTT.

The J gene is TRBJ2-7, the V gene TRBV2; D may be TRBD1 (5 bases). The CDR3 contains 13 residues. V lost 10 bases and J 3 bases, leaving 16 bases between the germline ends. Germline CDR1 SNHLY, CDR2 FYNNEI. Here the CDR3 DNA reads TGTGCCATCGCCGGACAACGTAGCTACGAGCAGTACTTC. Translating gives CAIAGQRSYEQYF.

The chain employs TRBV25-1 and TRBJ2-7; 8 positions agree with TRBD1. Looked up from germline, CDR1 is MGHDK and CDR2 is SYGVNS. CDR3 length equals 15 residues. V trimming: 4 bases; J trimming: 3 bases; junction bases outside the gene matches: 8. This CDR3 is CASSVKHRGSYEQYF. The CDR3 nucleotides are TGTGCCAGCAGTGTCAAGCACAGGGGGAGCTACGAGCAGTACTTC.

This rearrangement joins TRBV5-5 to TRBJ2-1; 8 bases match TRBD1. Germline V gene lookup returns CDR1 SGHKS and CDR2 YYEKEE (reference sequence). The CDR3 is 15 amino acids. With 4 bases clipped from V and 4 bases from J, the junction kept 7 bases outside the gene matches. CDR3 DNA sequence: TGTGCCAGCAGCCTGACAGGGGTCAATTACAATGAGCAGTTCTTC. Its protein is CASSLTGVNYNEQFF.

This clone was counted a single time. This chain links TRBV14 with TRBJ2-7, with 10 bases aligning to TRBD1. Germline assignment: CDR1 SGHDN and CDR2 FVKESK. The CDR3 runs to 17 residues. Losses at the gene ends were 4 bases for V and 2 bases for J; bases not matched to a gene: 11. The chain's CDR3 is CASSLGTGVSHTYEQYF. The CDR3 DNA is TGTGCCAGCAGCCTAGGGACAGGGGTTTCACATACCTACGAGCAGTACTTC.

V gene TRBV11-3 combines with J gene TRBJ2-3; D perhaps matches TRBD1 (5 bases). The CDR3 loop spans 13 amino acids. The V gene lost 1 base and the J gene lost 10 bases, with 12 bases spanning the gap. Germline V gene data show CDR1 as SGHNT and CDR2 as YENEEA. The chain's CDR3 is CASSLGRQSSQYF. In DNA form, the CDR3 reads TGTGCCAGCAGCTTAGGGAGACAGTCGTCGCAGTATTTT. Looking up the rest from reference TRBV11-3 and TRBJ2-3 gives the full variable domain: EAGVVQSPRYKIIEKKQPVAFWCNPISGHNTLYWYLQNLGQGPELLIRYENEEAVDDSQLPKDRFSAERLKGVDSTLKIQPAELGDSAVYLCASSLGRQSSQYFGPGTRLTVL.

CDR3 loop: CASRQQSTDTQYF. DNA for the CDR3: TGTGCCAGCAGGCAACAGAGCACAGATACGCAGTATTTT. The rearrangement joins TRBV6-5 to TRBJ2-3; D is undetermined. The CDR3 runs to 13 residues. V lost 6 bases and J 0 bases, leaving 7 bases between the germline ends. Germline CDR1 and CDR2: MNHEY and SVGAGI.

The V call is TRBV28, the J call TRBJ2-3, with TRBD2 identical over 9 bases. The V gene end was trimmed by 4 bases and the J gene end by 3 bases; junction bases not matched to a gene: 2. CDR3 length: 14 residues. Germline CDR1 MDHEN, CDR2 SYDVKM. The CDR3 region has the DNA TGTGCCAGCAGTTGGCGGGGGGGGACAGATACGCAGTATTTT. It is translated as CASSWRGGTDTQYF.

The chain carries TRBV5-1 and TRBJ1-1; 7 bases line up with TRBD1. V lost 4 bases to trimming and J lost 4 bases; unmatched junction nucleotides: 10. From germline, CDR1 is SGHRS and CDR2 YFSETQ. The CDR3 has 15 amino acids. This CDR3 reads CASSADRVGLTEAFF. The CDR3 DNA follows: TGCGCCAGCAGCGCTGACAGGGTTGGACTCACTGAAGCTTTCTTT.

This sequence joins TRBV9 and TRBJ2-3, with 11 nucleotides matching TRBD2. The V segment lost 6 bases and the J segment 2 bases; nucleotides outside the gene matches: 8. This CDR3 comprises 16 residues. In germline, CDR1 is SGDLS, CDR2 YYNGEE. The CDR3 DNA is TGTGCCAGCACGCGACTAGCGGGGCAAACCACAGATACGCAGTATTTT. This encodes CASTRLAGQTTDTQYF.

The chain joins TRBV20-1 to TRBJ1-1; a possible D gene is TRBD1 (6 bases). Trimming left V 3 bases short and J 1 base short, with 15 bases between. The CDR3 is 15 amino acids. Per germline, CDR1 DFQATT and CDR2 SNEGSKA (reference sequence). CDR3 sequence reads: CSASAPQGQNTEAFF. The CDR3 DNA follows: TGCAGTGCTAGTGCCCCGCAGGGACAGAACACTGAAGCTTTCTTT.

For the CDR3, the DNA is TGTGCCAGCAGCGTGGAGGGCTCGGGTGAGCAGTTCTTC. It codes for CASSVEGSGEQFF. The V call is TRBV9, the J call TRBJ2-1; possibly TRBD2 for D (6 bases). Germline V gene sequence: CDR1 SGDLS, CDR2 YYNGEE. V lost 2 bases to trimming and J lost 9 bases, with 12 bases between them. The CDR3 has 13 residues.

This clone was counted between two and nine times. The chain carries TRBV11-2 and TRBJ2-5, with D possibly matching TRBD1 (5 bases). Germline V gene data show CDR1 as SGHAT and CDR2 as FQNNGV. Trimming removed 3 bases at V and 5 bases at J, with 7 bases between. This CDR3 region has 12 residues. This CDR3 is CASSLKGETQYF. In nucleotides, the CDR3 is TGTGCCAGCAGCTTGAAGGGGGAGACCCAGTACTTC.

V and J are TRBV27 and TRBJ1-2; D perhaps matches TRBD1 (5 bases). Trimming shortened V by 6 bases and J by 2 bases, and 19 bases separated the two germline ends. The CDR3 spans 16 residues. The germline CDR1 and CDR2 sequences are MNHEY and SMNVEV (reference sequence). CDR3 sequence: CASRPTTTTANYGYTF. The CDR3 region has the DNA TGTGCCAGCAGACCCACAACTACGACAGCAAACTATGGCTACACCTTC.

The rearrangement uses TRBV7-2 and TRBJ2-7; TRBD2 is a possible D gene (6 bases). V was trimmed by 1 base and J by 3 bases, leaving 10 bases between them. Looked up from germline, CDR1 is SGHTA and CDR2 is FQGNSA. This CDR3 spans 14 amino acids. The CDR3 DNA is TGTGCCAGCAGCTTAGGATGGAGGGGCTACGAGCAGTACTTC. It yields the protein CASSLGWRGYEQYF.

The J gene is TRBJ1-2, the V gene TRBV6-2 or TRBV6-3, with D hard to call. This CDR3 region has 14 residues. Germline lookup yields CDR1 MNHEY and CDR2 SVGEGT. The germline V and J ends were trimmed by 2 bases and 2 bases, with 9 bases remaining between them. Here the CDR3 DNA reads TGTGCCAGCAGTTACAGTCCCGAAAACTATGGCTACACCTTC. Amino acid sequence: CASSYSPENYGYTF.